What follows are 19 T cell receptor beta chains derived from one specimen sequenced in a study of blood T cell repertoires in COVID-19 (dated by TCRdb to the early 2020s). Library preparation employed the immunoSEQ multiplex PCR assay. TCRdb mirrors the immuneACCESS table, restricted to in-frame sequences. Some clones are absent from its copies; in checked studies, under half trace to an unresolved V gene, and the reason for the others is unknown. In all, the sample holds tens of thousands of clones, and 91% of those were seen once. The ten most abundant clones make up 3% to 3.5% of the sample. The specimen sequenced was peripheral blood. These receptors were taken from a man aged 50-60 years with acute or convalescent COVID-19.

CDR3 nucleotide sequence: TGTGCCAGTAGTAGGGACAGGGATCGAGAGACCCAGTACTTC. It yields the protein CASSRDRDRETQYF. This chain connects TRBV19 to TRBJ2-5; the match to TRBD1 covers 9 bases. V trimming: 4 bases; J trimming: 4 bases; junction bases outside the gene matches: 4. CDR3 size: 14 residues. Germline V CDR1 and CDR2: LNHDA, SQIVND (reference sequence). The variable domain in full, completed from reference TRBV19 and TRBJ2-5, reads DGGITQSPKYLFRKEGQNVTLSCEQNLNHDAMYWYRQDPGQGLRLIYYSQIVNDFQKGDIAEGYSVSREKKESFPLTVTSAQKNPTAFYLCASSRDRDRETQYFGPGTRLLVL.

This clone was recorded only once. The rearrangement links TRBV6-4 to TRBJ2-3, with D tentatively TRBD2 (6 bases). Between the trimmed V and J ends, which lost 6 bases and 1 base, there was a span of 11 bases. The CDR3 is 14 residues long. Germline values: CDR1 MRHNA, CDR2 SNTAGT. This CDR3 reads CASREGAGTDTQYF. The CDR3 DNA reads TGTGCCAGCAGGGAGGGCGCGGGCACAGATACGCAGTATTTT.

V gene TRBV5-8 combines with J gene TRBJ2-7; 7 positions match TRBD1. The CDR3 extends over 15 amino acids. Germline CDR1 reads SGHTS; CDR2 reads YDEGEE. V shed 0 bases and J 4 bases; nucleotides not matched to a gene: 7. Written as DNA, the CDR3 is TGTGCCAGCAGCTTGGTTGGAGACAGGGAGTACGAGCAGTACTTC. Its translation: CASSLVGDREYEQYF. The variable domain in full, completed from reference TRBV5-8 and TRBJ2-7, reads EAGVTQSPTHLIKTRGQQATLRCSPISGHTSVYWYQQALGLGLQFLLWYDEGEERNRGNFPPRFSGRQFPNYSSELNVNALELEDSALYLCASSLVGDREYEQYFGPGTRLTVT.

The chain is built from TRBV30 and TRBJ1-2, with 7 bases fitting TRBD1. Germline V lookup: CDR1 GTSNPN, CDR2 SVGIG (reference sequence). The CDR3 length is 13 residues. The junction had 2 bases not matched to a gene; V was cut back by 0 bases and J by 4 bases. CDR3 sequence (DNA): TGTGCCTGGAGTGTGGGACAGATCTATGGCTACACCTTC. Encoded protein: CAWSVGQIYGYTF.

The chain employs TRBV2 and TRBJ2-2, with 9 bases identical to TRBD1. Germline CDR1 reads SNHLY; CDR2 reads FYNNEI. The CDR3 covers 15 residues. Trimming removed 6 bases from V and 6 bases from J; junction bases left unmatched: 8. CDR3 residues: CASSDRTGAAGELFF. The CDR3 DNA reads TGTGCCAGCAGCGACAGGACAGGGGCGGCCGGGGAGCTGTTTTTT.

The V and J genes are TRBV5-1 and TRBJ2-1, with D tentatively TRBD1 (6 bases). Germline V gives CDR1 SGHRS, CDR2 YFSETQ. The V gene lost 4 bases and the J gene lost 0 bases, with 14 bases spanning the gap. This CDR3 region has 16 residues. The CDR3 DNA reads as TGCGCCAGCAGCACCGGACAGCTTAGCTCCTACAATGAGCAGTTCTTC. This translates into CASSTGQLSSYNEQFF.

The chain uses TRBV5-4 and TRBJ1-2; perhaps TRBD1 as D (6 bases). CDR3 length equals 15 residues. Germline-derived CDR1 and CDR2 are SGHNT and YYREEE (reference sequence). Trimming cost V 6 bases and J 0 bases, with 15 bases left between them. The CDR3 is CASTVQGYSNYGYTF. In DNA, the CDR3 is TGTGCCAGCACGGTACAGGGATACTCTAACTATGGCTACACCTTC.

The rearrangement joins TRBV14 to TRBJ1-1, with D possibly being TRBD1 (6 bases). CDR1 is SGHDN, CDR2 FVKESK, per germline. V gave up 4 bases and J gave up 5 bases, with 14 bases separating them. The CDR3 has 14 residues. The CDR3 region is CASSPNARGTEAFF. In DNA, the CDR3 is TGTGCCAGCAGCCCAAACGCCAGGGGAACTGAAGCTTTCTTT.

The chain employs TRBV19 and TRBJ2-3; 7 nucleotides line up with TRBD2. This CDR3 spans 17 amino acids. CDR1 and CDR2 (germline): LNHDA, SQIVND (reference sequence). With V trimmed by 8 bases and J by 1 base, 15 bases remained unmatched. The CDR3: CASRSPRRAGGTDTQYF. The CDR3 DNA is TGTGCCAGTCGATCACCCCGCCGGGCGGGGGGCACAGATACGCAGTATTTT.

This rearrangement joins TRBV6-1 to TRBJ1-1; 9 bases are a match to TRBD1. Trimming cost V 4 bases and J 1 base; bases outside gene matches: 13. CDR1 is MNHNS, CDR2 SASEGT, per germline. The CDR3 covers 18 residues. CDR3 nucleotides: TGTGCCAGCAGTGGACCCCCGGGACAGGGTGAAGGGAACACTGAAGCTTTCTTT. Translation: CASSGPPGQGEGNTEAFF.

The chain links TRBV19 to TRBJ2-1; 7 nucleotides line up with TRBD1. In germline, CDR1 is LNHDA, CDR2 SQIVND (reference sequence). Trimming at V came to 6 bases and at J to 3 bases, leaving 11 bases not matched to a gene. This CDR3 comprises 16 residues. The CDR3 region has the DNA TGTGCCAGTAGCTCCCGGACAGGCCTAATCTACAATGAGCAGTTCTTC. This encodes CASSSRTGLIYNEQFF. Full variable domain (missing parts from reference TRBV19 and TRBJ2-1): DGGITQSPKYLFRKEGQNVTLSCEQNLNHDAMYWYRQDPGQGLRLIYYSQIVNDFQKGDIAEGYSVSREKKESFPLTVTSAQKNPTAFYLCASSSRTGLIYNEQFFGPGTRLTVL.

This clone came up once. The gene calls are TRBV7-2 and TRBJ2-5; D is ambiguous. The germline V gene has CDR1 SGHTA and CDR2 FQGNSA. The CDR3 covers 13 residues. Trimming removed 3 bases from V and 1 base from J, with 6 bases in between. This CDR3 is CASSFQFQETQYF. The CDR3, as DNA: TGTGCCAGCAGCTTCCAGTTCCAAGAGACCCAGTACTTC.

The rearrangement links TRBV2 to TRBJ1-2; 7 bases agree with TRBD1. Looked up from germline, CDR1 is SNHLY and CDR2 is FYNNEI. The CDR3 loop spans 15 amino acids. Trimming removed 7 bases from V and 2 bases from J; junction bases left unmatched: 10. CDR3 sequence reads: CASTRQGATNYGYTF. DNA of the CDR3: TGTGCCAGCACCCGACAGGGAGCGACGAACTATGGCTACACCTTC.

The chain couples TRBV6-5 to TRBJ2-1; 14 nucleotides match TRBD2. CDR1 MNHEY and CDR2 SVGAGI come from the germline V gene. Unmatched junction bases numbered 1, after V lost 6 bases and J lost 3 bases. This CDR3 has 15 amino acids. The DNA for the CDR3 is TGTGCCAGCAGGGGGACTAGCGGGGGCTACAATGAGCAGTTCTTC. Amino acid sequence: CASRGTSGGYNEQFF.

The chain carries TRBV28 and TRBJ1-5; 9 bases agree with TRBD1. The CDR3 sequence is 14 residues long. Trimming removed 7 bases from V and 6 bases from J; junction bases left unmatched: 7. CDR1 and CDR2 (germline): MDHEN, SYDVKM. CDR3 DNA sequence: TGTGCCAGCATACCGGACAGGGGAAGTCAGCCCCAGCATTTT. Translation: CASIPDRGSQPQHF.

In this sample, this clone turned up once. CDR3: CASSYSIRGNSYGYTF. The CDR3 DNA reads as TGTGCCAGCAGTTACTCGATTAGGGGCAACTCGTATGGCTACACCTTC. The chain is built from TRBV6-6 and TRBJ1-2, with a tentative D call TRBD1 (5 bases). This CDR3 region has 16 residues. The V end lost 0 bases, the J end lost 5 bases, and 16 bases lay between the germline ends. Germline values: CDR1 MNHNY, CDR2 SVGAGI (reference sequence).

Only one count was recorded for this clone. The chain couples TRBV6-5 to TRBJ1-2; a weak D match, TRBD1 (5 bases). With 8 bases removed from V and 2 bases from J, the gap between germline ends came to 15 bases. Germline CDR1 MNHEY, CDR2 SVGAGI. This CDR3 has 14 amino acids. CDR3 coding DNA: TGTGCCAGCGTCCTGCGGGGGTCAAACTATGGCTACACCTTC. Translated, it gives CASVLRGSNYGYTF.

The chain combines TRBV7-3 with TRBJ2-1; the D gene is possibly TRBD2 (6 bases). Trimming removed 2 bases at V and 0 bases at J, with 11 bases between. The CDR3 has 16 residues. Germline CDR1 SGHTA, CDR2 FQGTGA. CDR3: CASSLLGGASYNEQFF. CDR3 in DNA: TGTGCCAGCAGCTTATTAGGCGGGGCCTCCTACAATGAGCAGTTCTTC.

The rearrangement joins TRBV7-2 to TRBJ2-2, with D maybe TRBD2 (5 bases). The CDR3 consists of 13 residues. V lost 5 bases, J lost 5 bases, and 9 bases lay in between. Germline CDR1 and CDR2: SGHTA and FQGNSA. The CDR3 bases are TGTGCCAGCAGCACTGCGGGTACCGGGGAGCTGTTTTTT. Encoded protein: CASSTAGTGELFF.